The subject of this entry is one TCR beta chain. Treatment in this sample: about 20 received Ad26.COV2.S at low or high dose, single or two shots; about five received placebo; per-sample allocation not given. Sampling took place 63 days after the first vaccine or placebo injection. The data originate from a study of Ad26.COV2.S vaccination and SARS-CoV-2 variants. The overall study: Among those in the COV1001 Ad26.COV2.S trial arm was the donor.

Assay: immunoSEQ multiplex PCR; the TCRdb copy retains only in-frame clones and omits some. This table holds hundreds of thousands of clones, about 88% found once. CDR3 length: 13 residues. Trimming removed 0 bases at V and 2 bases at J, with 1 base between. The germline V gene has CDR1 MGHDK and CDR2 SYGVNS. V is TRBV25-1 and J is TRBJ2-2; D remains unclear. The sequencing used peripheral blood, collected in a trial of Ad26.COV2.S vaccine versus placebo. The sequence was obtained from a person aged 18-65 years who received the Ad26.COV2.S COVID-19 vaccine or a placebo. Here the CDR3 DNA reads TGTGCCAGCAGTGAATACAACACCGGGGAGCTGTTTTTT. This gives the protein CASSEYNTGELFF.